This is a list of T cell receptor beta chains from one sample in a study of shared clonotypes between healthy human individuals. TCRdb keeps only in-frame clones here, not all; method: immunoSEQ multiplex PCR. The profile shows about 2 million clones, less than 95% of them singletons. The sequenced sample was naive CD8+ T cells sorted from blood. All receptors derive from a man aged 18-30 years in good health. Both conserved end residues are part of each CDR3. Each record gives: J gene, V gene, clone size, D gene, CDR3 DNA, CDR3 protein. A D gene is named only where the DNA matches it firmly. For some rows the clone size is stated as once, few or many, or as a class when expanded; others skip it.

TRBJ2-2 | TRBV6-5 | - | TRBD1 | TGTGCCAGCAGTCACGGACAGGGGTCCACCGGGGAGCTGTTTTTT | CASSHGQGSTGELFF
TRBJ2-7 | TRBV11-2 | - | - | TGTGCCAGCAGCTTAGTACCGTCGACCTACGAGCAGTACTTC | CASSLVPSTYEQYF
TRBJ1-1 | TRBV27 | - | TRBD1 | TGTGCCAGCAGTGTACAGGGGGCGGATACTGAAGCTTTCTTT | CASSVQGADTEAFF
TRBJ2-6 | TRBV7-3 | - | - | TGTGCCAGCAGCCTCGGGGCCGGGGCCAACGTCCTGACTTTC | CASSLGAGANVLTF
TRBJ2-7 | TRBV5-1 | - | TRBD2 | TGCGCCAGCAGCGAGGGTAGCGGGAGGACCTACGAGCAGTACTTC | CASSEGSGRTYEQYF
TRBJ1-5 | TRBV5-6 | - | - | TGTGCCAGCAGCTCTTGGGGCGGCAATCAGCCCCAGCATTTT | CASSSWGGNQPQHF
TRBJ2-7 | TRBV6-6 | - | - | TGTGCCAGCAGTTACCGCGATTTCTACGAGCAGTACTTC | CASSYRDFYEQYF
TRBJ1-5 | TRBV4-3 | once | TRBD1 | TGCGCCAGCAGCCTTGGGACAGCCGGAAATCAGCCCCAGCATTTT | CASSLGTAGNQPQHF
TRBJ2-2 | TRBV5-5 | - | - | TGTGCCAGCAGCTTGGCCATGGGGGTCTTAGGCACCGGGGAGCTGTTTTTT | CASSLAMGVLGTGELFF
TRBJ2-1 | TRBV7-9 | - | - | TGTGCCAGCAGCCCAAGACTCGAGGGGTCCAATGAGCAGTTCTTC | CASSPRLEGSNEQFF
TRBJ2-1 | TRBV5-1 | - | TRBD2 | TGCGCCAGCAGTCGGGACTACTCCTCCTACAATGAGCAGTTCTTC | CASSRDYSSYNEQFF
TRBJ2-1 | TRBV2 | - | TRBD2 | TGTGCCAGCAGTGAAATAGCGGGAGTATACAATGAGCAGTTCTTC | CASSEIAGVYNEQFF
TRBJ2-4 | TRBV21-1 | - | - | TGTGCCAGCAGCAAAGTAAGGACAGCCCTAATAGCCAAAAACATTCAGTACTTC | CASSKVRTALIAKNIQYF
TRBJ2-6 | TRBV9 | - | - | TGTGCCAGCAGCGTAGCGGCGGGGCTAGCGAATGGGGCCAACGTCCTGACTTTC | CASSVAAGLANGANVLTF
TRBJ1-5 | TRBV27 | once | TRBD1 | TGTGCCAGCAGCCCGGACAGGGTTGGGGCTCAGCCCCAGCATTTT | CASSPDRVGAQPQHF
TRBJ2-5 | TRBV7-9 | - | - | TGTGCCAGCAGCCGGATTAAGGGCTATCAAGAGACCCAGTACTTC | CASSRIKGYQETQYF
TRBJ2-1 | TRBV28 | - | TRBD1 | TGTGCCAGCACCCCAGACAGGGGAACCTACAATGAGCAGTTCTTC | CASTPDRGTYNEQFF
TRBJ2-3 | TRBV9 | - | TRBD2 | TGTGCCAGCAGCGTTAGCGGGGGGGGCACAGATACGCAGTATTTT | CASSVSGGGTDTQYF
TRBJ1-1 | TRBV6-5 | - | TRBD1 | TGTGCCAGCAGTTACGGACAGGGGGCCACTGAAGCTTTCTTT | CASSYGQGATEAFF
TRBJ2-7 | TRBV27 | - | - | TGTGCCAGCAGCTCGAGCTCCTACGAGCAGTACTTC | CASSSSSYEQYF
TRBJ2-7 | TRBV30 | - | TRBD2 | TGTGCCTGGCTGGAGGATCCGGGACTAGCGGGAGGGAGTGAGCAGTACTTC | CAWLEDPGLAGGSEQYF
TRBJ2-2 | TRBV6-4 | - | - | TGTGCCAGCAGTGACCAGCCTAGTACCTACATCAGGAACACCGGGGAGCTGTTTTTT | CASSDQPSTYIRNTGELFF
TRBJ2-5 | TRBV13 | - | - | TGTGCCAGCAGCGGGCAAAACCAAGAGACCCAGTACTTC | CASSGQNQETQYF
TRBJ1-1 | TRBV4-1 | - | TRBD1 | TGCGCCAGCAGCCAACAAAGGACAGGGGAGACTGAAGCTTTCTTT | CASSQQRTGETEAFF
TRBJ2-1 | TRBV28 | - | TRBD1 | TGTGCCAGCACCCCTCCGGGACAGGGGTTCCTTAGTTCCTACAATGAGCAGTTCTTC | CASTPPGQGFLSSYNEQFF
TRBJ2-1 | TRBV27 | - | - | TGTGCCAGCACAATTTCATCGGCTGCCAACTACAATGAGCAGTTCTTC | CASTISSAANYNEQFF
TRBJ2-5 | TRBV10-2 | - | TRBD2 | TGCGCCAGCAGTGAGAACCTAGCGGGGGTAGAGACCCAGTACTTC | CASSENLAGVETQYF
TRBJ2-3 | TRBV28 | - | - | TGTGCCAGCAGTTTGGAGGGGGGTGCTAGCACAGATACGCAGTATTTT | CASSLEGGASTDTQYF
TRBJ2-3 | TRBV28 | - | - | TGTGCCAGCAGTCTAGCGTCTAGCACAGATACGCAGTATTTT | CASSLASSTDTQYF
TRBJ2-7 | TRBV5-4 | - | TRBD1 | TGTGCCAGCAGCTTGGAGGGGGCGAACCACGAGCAGTACTTC | CASSLEGANHEQYF
TRBJ1-1 | TRBV28 | - | - | TGTGCCAGCAGTTATGACAGGAATGAAGCTTTCTTT | CASSYDRNEAFF
TRBJ1-2 | TRBV7-8 | - | - | TGTGCCAGCAGCTTTGGACAGAACTATGGCTACACCTTC | CASSFGQNYGYTF
TRBJ2-5 | TRBV6-1 | - | - | TGTGCCAGCAGTGAATCCCAGCGTGAGTTCGTGTACCAAGAGACCCAGTACTTC | CASSESQREFVYQETQYF
TRBJ1-5 | TRBV30 | - | - | TGTGCCTGGAGCCAAGGCATGGGGGGGCAGCCCCAGCATTTT | CAWSQGMGGQPQHF
TRBJ2-2 | TRBV2 | - | - | TGTGCCAGCAGCTGGGACGGCGGGGAGCTGTTTTTT | CASSWDGGELFF